Listed below are T cell receptor beta chains from one sample, sequenced in a study of vaccination effects on CD4 cells after COVID-19. Repertoires were generated with immunoSEQ multiplex PCR, while TCRdb's copy carries only in-frame clones and drops some. The repertoire holds nearly 50,000 clones, with 65% to 75% as singletons. Their antigens are not known. Here the sequenced sample was CD4+ T cells from PBMCs cultured without peptide, taken after COVID-19 vaccination. All receptors come from a human donor who had a prior SARS-CoV-2 infection. CDR3s include the opening cysteine and the closing phenylalanine or tryptophan. The D gene is left open where the match is weak. Expanded clones are given a class, and other clones once, few, many or no size at all.

TRBV2	few	TRBJ2-1	TRBD2	TGTGCCAGCAGGACCCCGGGACTAGGGACTTATGAGCAGTTCTTC	CASRTPGLGTYEQFF
TRBV6-2/TRBV6-3	NA	TRBJ2-3	NA	TGTGCCAGCAGTTACGGGACTCACACGCAGTATTTT	CASSYGTHTQYF
TRBV4-2	NA	TRBJ2-3	TRBD2	TGTGCCAGCAGCCAACCAACTAGCGGGAGTGGAGATACGCAGTATTTT	CASSQPTSGSGDTQYF
TRBV7-7	NA	TRBJ2-7	TRBD2	TGTGCTAGCAGTTTAGGGACTAGCGGGAACTACGAGCAGTACTTC	CASSLGTSGNYEQYF
TRBV7-3	NA	TRBJ1-6	NA	TGTGCCAGCAGCTTAAACCCGGGGCGAAATTCACCCCTCCACTTT	CASSLNPGRNSPLHF
TRBV2	few	TRBJ2-7	TRBD1	TGTGCCAGCAGTGACCGCCGGGACAGGGGGCTGAGTCGCTACTTC	CASSDRRDRGLSRYF
TRBV9	few	TRBJ2-5	NA	TGTGCCAGCAGCGTGGTGTACATAGAACCACAAGAGACCCAGTACTTC	CASSVVYIEPQETQYF
TRBV20-1	few	TRBJ1-6	NA	TGCAGTGCTAGTCTGGGAAAAGATTCACCCCTCCACTTT	CSASLGKDSPLHF
TRBV4-2	few	TRBJ1-5	NA	TGTGCCAGCAGCCAAGGGACACGGGAAAATCAGCCCCAGCATTTT	CASSQGTRENQPQHF
TRBV19	NA	TRBJ2-6	NA	TGTGCCAGTAGGCTACAGGGCTCTGGGGCCAACGTCCTGACTTTC	CASRLQGSGANVLTF
TRBV27	once	TRBJ1-1	NA	TGTGCCAGCAGACAAGGAGTCGCGGTAACTGAAGCTTTCTTT	CASRQGVAVTEAFF
TRBV9	NA	TRBJ2-3	TRBD1	TGTGCCAGCAGCGTAGCTAGAAACAGGGGGCTTTCAGATACGCAGTATTTT	CASSVARNRGLSDTQYF
TRBV6-4	NA	TRBJ1-5	TRBD1	TGTGCCAGCACAAACAGGGGGCGCGGGGTTCCCAACCAGCCCCAGCATTTT	CASTNRGRGVPNQPQHF
TRBV5-1	once	TRBJ2-1	TRBD2	TGCGCCAGCAGCTTCGGATTAGCGGGAACCTACAATGAGCAGTTCTTC	CASSFGLAGTYNEQFF
TRBV15	NA	TRBJ1-5	NA	TGTGCCACCAGCAGGGGAACCCGCAATCAGCCCCAGCATTTT	CATSRGTRNQPQHF
TRBV6-5	NA	TRBJ2-7	TRBD2	TGTGCCAGCAGTTATCACCCTAGCGGGGCAGCCTACGAGCAGTACTTC	CASSYHPSGAAYEQYF
TRBV4-2	NA	TRBJ2-2	TRBD2	TGTGCCAGCAGCCAAAAAAACAACTACTTCGGGACTAGCGTTTCGGGGGAGCTGTTTTTT	CASSQKNNYFGTSVSGELFF
TRBV6-2/TRBV6-3	NA	TRBJ2-1	NA	TGTGCCAGCAGTTACATTAGCGGTGGTGAGCAGTTCTTC	CASSYISGGEQFF
TRBV5-1	NA	TRBJ2-3	NA	TGCGCCAGCAGCTTGGGGCTAGGGGATAGCACAGATACGCAGTATTTT	CASSLGLGDSTDTQYF
TRBV6-6	NA	TRBJ2-7	TRBD1	TGTGCCAGCAGCCAGACAGGGACCTACGAGCAGTACTTC	CASSQTGTYEQYF
TRBV27	few	TRBJ2-7	TRBD2	TGTGCCAGCAGTTTACTGGCTAGCGGGACCTACGAGCAGTACTTC	CASSLLASGTYEQYF
TRBV11-1	few	TRBJ2-7	NA	TGTGCCAGCAAGGACGCCCTCACCTCGTACGAGCAGTACTTC	CASKDALTSYEQYF
TRBV6-5	few	TRBJ1-1	TRBD1	TGTGCCAGCAGTTACCGACAGGGCACTGAAGCTTTCTTT	CASSYRQGTEAFF
TRBV5-1	once	TRBJ2-7	TRBD2	TGCGCCAGCAGCACCCTAGCGGGGGGGCCGTACGAGCAGTACTTC	CASSTLAGGPYEQYF
TRBV2	once	TRBJ2-7	NA	TGTGCCAGCGGCCAGGACTCCTACGAGCAGTACTTC	CASGQDSYEQYF
TRBV30	NA	TRBJ1-1	NA	TGTGCCTGGAGTGGGTACACCATGAACACTGAAGCTTTCTTT	CAWSGYTMNTEAFF
TRBV9	NA	TRBJ1-3	NA	TGTGCCAGCAGCGTAGACGGGAACTCTGGAAACACCATATATTTT	CASSVDGNSGNTIYF
TRBV2	NA	TRBJ1-4	NA	TGTGCCAGCAATTCCGAGGGCCTCCCTAGTGAAAAACTGTTTTTT	CASNSEGLPSEKLFF
TRBV7-9	NA	TRBJ2-5	NA	TGTGCCAGCAGCTTACGGTGGGGCGGCGGCGAAACCCAAGAGACCCAGTACTTC	CASSLRWGGGETQETQYF
TRBV6-4	NA	TRBJ2-5	TRBD2	TGTGCCAGCAAGGAAGGACTAGCGGGGGACTCGTACACCCAAGAGACCCAGTACTTC	CASKEGLAGDSYTQETQYF
TRBV5-1	NA	TRBJ1-3	NA	TGCGCCAGCAGTTTGGGAACTACGGGAAACACCATATATTTT	CASSLGTTGNTIYF
TRBV15	NA	TRBJ2-7	NA	TGTGCCACCAGCAGAGATCGGGGCAGGGTGGGCTACGAGCAGTACTTC	CATSRDRGRVGYEQYF
TRBV9	NA	TRBJ2-3	NA	TGTGCCAGCAGCGTAGTTGGACAGAAAATCACAGATACGCAGTATTTT	CASSVVGQKITDTQYF
TRBV28	few	TRBJ2-1	TRBD2	TGTGCCGGGGCAAGCGGAAGCGGGACGCCCAATGAGCAGTTCTTC	CAGASGSGTPNEQFF
TRBV7-3	few	TRBJ1-1	NA	TGTGCCAGCAGCATACAGGTGAACACTGAAGCTTTCTTT	CASSIQVNTEAFF
TRBV5-1	once	TRBJ1-2	TRBD1	TGCGCCAGCAGCTGGACAGGGAAGGATTATGGCTACACCTTC	CASSWTGKDYGYTF
TRBV5-1	NA	TRBJ2-1	NA	TGCGCCAGCAGCTTGAGGCAGCTCAATGAGCAGTTCTTC	CASSLRQLNEQFF
TRBV5-1	once	TRBJ2-1	NA	TGCGCCAGCAGCTTGGCCGGACCTCCCAACAATGAGCAGTTCTTC	CASSLAGPPNNEQFF
TRBV5-1	NA	TRBJ1-4	NA	TGCGCCAGCAGCGCCCAGGGAGACGGTGAAAAACTGTTTTTT	CASSAQGDGEKLFF
TRBV3-1/TRBV3-2	NA	TRBJ1-6	NA	TGTGCCAGCAGCAAACACCACCGGGAGAGGTCACCCCTCCACTTT	CASSKHHRERSPLHF
TRBV4-2	NA	TRBJ2-1	NA	TGTGCCAGCAGCCAAGATACTCGTTACAATGAGCAGTTCTTC	CASSQDTRYNEQFF
TRBV5-4	NA	TRBJ1-3	NA	TGTGCCAGCAGCTTGAGGGGTAACTCTGGAAACACCATATATTTT	CASSLRGNSGNTIYF
TRBV7-6	NA	TRBJ2-6	NA	TGTGCCAGCAGCCCGTTCCGCAACTCTGGGGCCAACGTCCTGACTTTC	CASSPFRNSGANVLTF
TRBV18	NA	TRBJ2-3	NA	TGTGCCAGCTCACCACCCGCAGGGGGCACAGATACGCAGTATTTT	CASSPPAGGTDTQYF
TRBV2	NA	TRBJ2-5	NA	TGTGCCAGCAGCCAAGAGACCCAGTACTTC	CASSQETQYF
TRBV20-1	few	TRBJ1-2	NA	TGCAGTGCTTCAGCGGACTATGGCTACACCTTC	CSASADYGYTF
TRBV2	NA	TRBJ1-4	TRBD1	TGTGCCAGTGCTGGACAGGGGGCTGAAAAACTGTTTTTT	CASAGQGAEKLFF
TRBV15	few	TRBJ2-7	NA	TGTGCCACCACCCGGGGTAGCTCCTACGAGCAGTACTTC	CATTRGSSYEQYF
TRBV7-2	few	TRBJ2-1	TRBD2	TGTGCCAGCAGCTTAGAATTACTAGCGGGGCCTGAGCAGTTCTTC	CASSLELLAGPEQFF
TRBV24-1	once	TRBJ2-7	TRBD1	TGTGCCACCAGTGACCCCGGACAGGGCGCGACGCAATTCTACGAGCAGTACTTC	CATSDPGQGATQFYEQYF
TRBV12-3/TRBV12-4	NA	TRBJ2-5	NA	TGTGCCAGCAGTCCCCCTCGGGGGGAGACCCAGTACTTC	CASSPPRGETQYF